Listed below are T cell receptor beta chains from one sample, sequenced in a study of cytomegalovirus exposure and HLA in healthy donors. The protocol was immunoSEQ multiplex PCR, while the TCRdb copy is restricted to in-frame clones and leaves out a portion. This table lists about 130,000 clones. Input material: PBMCs. These receptor sequences come from a woman aged 40 to 55 in good health and CMV-seropositive. The CDR3 runs from the conserved cysteine through the conserved F or W. The D gene is left open where the match is weak.

CDR3: CASSEPGQNTEAFF
DNA: TGTGCCAGCAGCGAACCGGGACAGAACACTGAAGCTTTCTTT
J: TRBJ1-1
D: -
V: TRBV9

CDR3: CASRAKGAYSNQPQHF
DNA: TGTGCCAGCAGAGCGAAGGGGGCCTATAGCAATCAGCCCCAGCATTTT
J: TRBJ1-5
D: TRBD1
V: TRBV6-4

CDR3: CASSQSVTSRAGEQYF
DNA: TGCGCCAGCAGCCAAAGTGTAACTAGCCGCGCAGGCGAGCAGTACTTC
J: TRBJ2-7
D: -
V: TRBV5-1

CDR3: CASSFTRNTEAFF
DNA: TGCGCCAGCAGCTTTACGAGGAACACTGAAGCTTTCTTT
J: TRBJ1-1
D: -
V: TRBV5-1

CDR3: CASSLDRVKIEQYF
DNA: TGTGCCAGCAGTTTGGACAGGGTAAAAATCGAGCAGTACTTC
J: TRBJ2-7
D: TRBD1
V: TRBV6-5

CDR3: CASVAGTEAFF
DNA: TGTGCCAGCGTCGCGGGCACTGAAGCTTTCTTT
J: TRBJ1-1
D: -
V: TRBV28

CDR3: CASSPAGRVSFTPLHF
DNA: TGTGCCAGCAGCCCCGCCGGGAGGGTCTCCTTTACACCCCTCCACTTT
J: TRBJ1-6
D: -
V: TRBV7-9

CDR3: CASSVSTGELFF
DNA: TGTGCCAGTAGTGTCTCCACCGGGGAGCTGTTTTTT
J: TRBJ2-2
D: -
V: TRBV19

CDR3: CASSQDPTSGRAWDTQYF
DNA: TGCGCCAGCAGCCAAGACCCGACTAGCGGGAGGGCCTGGGATACGCAGTATTTT
J: TRBJ2-3
D: TRBD2
V: TRBV4-1

CDR3: CASSKVSTISTDTQYF
DNA: TGTGCCAGCAGCAAAGTATCTACTATTAGCACAGATACGCAGTATTTT
J: TRBJ2-3
D: -
V: TRBV21-1

CDR3: CASSLAARGYNEQFF
DNA: TGCGCCAGCAGCTTGGCGGCTAGGGGATACAATGAGCAGTTCTTC
J: TRBJ2-1
D: -
V: TRBV5-1

CDR3: CASSPHPQLREGGYEQYF
DNA: TGTGCCAGCAGCCCACACCCCCAGCTTCGGGAGGGTGGCTACGAGCAGTACTTC
J: TRBJ2-7
D: TRBD2
V: TRBV9

CDR3: CASSQERGSKSQHF
DNA: TGCGCCAGCAGCCAAGAAAGGGGGAGTAAGTCCCAGCATTTT
J: TRBJ1-5
D: -
V: TRBV4-1

CDR3: CASSLGRGAETQYF
DNA: TGTGCCAGCAGCTTAGGACGGGGGGCAGAGACCCAGTACTTC
J: TRBJ2-5
D: -
V: TRBV11-3

CDR3: CASSFWGFGNTQYF
DNA: TGTGCCAGCAGCTTTTGGGGTTTCGGGAATACGCAGTATTTT
J: TRBJ2-3
D: -
V: TRBV5-6

CDR3: CASSPLDRTGYGYTF
DNA: TGTGCCAGTAGTCCCCTCGACCGGACGGGATACGGCTACACCTTC
J: TRBJ1-2
D: -
V: TRBV19

CDR3: CASSAGASSYNEQFF
DNA: TGTGCCAGCAGCGCGGGAGCGAGCTCCTACAATGAGCAGTTCTTC
J: TRBJ2-1
D: TRBD2
V: TRBV7-2

CDR3: CASSPTAGIYNEQFF
DNA: TGTGCCAGCAGCCCAACCGCCGGGATTTACAATGAGCAGTTCTTC
J: TRBJ2-1
D: -
V: TRBV5-5

CDR3: CASSLAPGLAGSPYEQYF
DNA: TGTGCCAGCAGCTTAGCCCCGGGACTAGCGGGTTCCCCCTACGAGCAGTACTTC
J: TRBJ2-7
D: TRBD2
V: TRBV7-2

CDR3: CASSGPAGTRTDTQYF
DNA: TGCGCCAGCAGTGGGCCAGCGGGGACTCGCACAGATACGCAGTATTTT
J: TRBJ2-3
D: TRBD2
V: TRBV10-1

CDR3: CASSLGTSGYLTGELFF
DNA: TGCGCCAGCAGCTTGGGGACTAGCGGGTATCTCACCGGGGAGCTGTTTTTT
J: TRBJ2-2
D: TRBD2
V: TRBV5-1

CDR3: CASSAVTGPGEQFF
DNA: TGTGCCAGCAGCGCCGTGACAGGGCCTGGCGAGCAGTTCTTC
J: TRBJ2-1
D: TRBD1
V: TRBV9